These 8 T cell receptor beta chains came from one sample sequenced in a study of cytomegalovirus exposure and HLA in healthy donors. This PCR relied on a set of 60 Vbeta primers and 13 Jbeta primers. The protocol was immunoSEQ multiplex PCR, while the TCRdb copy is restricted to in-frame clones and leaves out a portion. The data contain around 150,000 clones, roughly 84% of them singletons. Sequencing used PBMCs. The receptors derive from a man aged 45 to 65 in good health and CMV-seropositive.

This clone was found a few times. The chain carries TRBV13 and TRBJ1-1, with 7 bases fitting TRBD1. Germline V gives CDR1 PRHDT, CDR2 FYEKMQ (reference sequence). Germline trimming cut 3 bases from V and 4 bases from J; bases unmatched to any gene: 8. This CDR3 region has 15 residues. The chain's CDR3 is CASSLDTGVATEAFF. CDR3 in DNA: TGTGCCAGCAGCTTGGATACAGGGGTTGCCACTGAAGCTTTCTTT.

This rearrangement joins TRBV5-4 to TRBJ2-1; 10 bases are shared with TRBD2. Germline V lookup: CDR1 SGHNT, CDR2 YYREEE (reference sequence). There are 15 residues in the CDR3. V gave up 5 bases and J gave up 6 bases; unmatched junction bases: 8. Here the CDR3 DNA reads TGTGCCAGCAGACTCGGACTAGCGGAGCCCAATGAGCAGTTCTTC. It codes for CASRLGLAEPNEQFF.

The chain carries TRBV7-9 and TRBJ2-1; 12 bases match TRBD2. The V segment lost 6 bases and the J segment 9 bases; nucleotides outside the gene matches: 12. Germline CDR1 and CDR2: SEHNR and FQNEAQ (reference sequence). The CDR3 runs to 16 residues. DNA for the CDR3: TGTGCCAGCAGTCTTCAGGCTAGCGGGAGGGGGAGTGAGCAGTTCTTC. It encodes CASSLQASGRGSEQFF.

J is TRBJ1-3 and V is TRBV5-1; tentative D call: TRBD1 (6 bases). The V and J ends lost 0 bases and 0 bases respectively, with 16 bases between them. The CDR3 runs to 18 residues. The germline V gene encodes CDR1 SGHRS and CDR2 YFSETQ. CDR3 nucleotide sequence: TGCGCCAGCAGCTTGGGTTTGGGGACACCAAGCTCTGGAAACACCATATATTTT. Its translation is CASSLGLGTPSSGNTIYF.

The CDR3 here is CSVAGTGLGGTNYEQYF. DNA of the CDR3: TGCAGCGTTGCGGGGACAGGGCTAGGTGGTACCAACTACGAGCAGTACTTC. The chain joins TRBV29-1 to TRBJ2-7; 9 bases fit TRBD1. The V and J ends lost 4 bases and 3 bases, in that order; junction bases with no gene match: 16. This CDR3 has 17 amino acids. The germline gives CDR1 SQVTM, CDR2 ANQGSEA.

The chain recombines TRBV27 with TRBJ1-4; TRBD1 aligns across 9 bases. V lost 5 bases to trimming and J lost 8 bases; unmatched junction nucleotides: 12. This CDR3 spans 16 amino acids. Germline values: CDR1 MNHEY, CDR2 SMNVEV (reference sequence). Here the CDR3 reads CASSPRSGTGQEKLFF. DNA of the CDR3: TGTGCCAGCAGTCCGCGCTCCGGGACAGGGCAAGAAAAACTGTTTTTT.

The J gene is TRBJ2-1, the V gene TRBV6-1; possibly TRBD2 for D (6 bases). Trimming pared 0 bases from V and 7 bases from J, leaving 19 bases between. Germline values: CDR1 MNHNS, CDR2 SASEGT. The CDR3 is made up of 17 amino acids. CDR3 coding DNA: TGTGCCAGCAGTGAAGCGCTTAGGAGGGTTTGGAATAATGAGCAGTTCTTC. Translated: CASSEALRRVWNNEQFF.

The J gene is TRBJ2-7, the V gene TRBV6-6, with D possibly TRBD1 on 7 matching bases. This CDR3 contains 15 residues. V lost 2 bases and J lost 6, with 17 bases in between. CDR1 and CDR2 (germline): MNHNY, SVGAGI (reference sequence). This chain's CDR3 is CASSYGQGVGGEQYF. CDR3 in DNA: TGTGCCAGCAGTTACGGGCAGGGGGTGGGGGGCGAGCAGTACTTC.